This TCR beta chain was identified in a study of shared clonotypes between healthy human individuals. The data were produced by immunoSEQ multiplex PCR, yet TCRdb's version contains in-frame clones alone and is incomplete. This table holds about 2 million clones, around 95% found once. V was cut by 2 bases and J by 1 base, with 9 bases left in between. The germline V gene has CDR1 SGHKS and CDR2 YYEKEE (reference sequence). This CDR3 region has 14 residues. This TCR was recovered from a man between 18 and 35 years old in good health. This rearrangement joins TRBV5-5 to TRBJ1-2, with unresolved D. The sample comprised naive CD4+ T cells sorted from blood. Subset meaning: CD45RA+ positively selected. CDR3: CASSFSPHNYGYTF. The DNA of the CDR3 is TGTGCCAGCAGCTTTTCTCCCCATAACTATGGCTACACCTTC.